The entry below describes one T cell receptor (beta chain). It has no known antigen specificity. Per-base qualities were not stored, and no clone one base away is much larger. The source of the sample is a study of CD8 T cells in ankylosing spondylitis (TCRdb year 2017). With respect to the entire study: The study profiled T cell receptor beta repertoires in healthy donors and ankylosing spondylitis patients to find disease-linked TCR variants. The whole study cohort included under 140 healthy donors and around 25 ankylosing spondylitis patients. Peripheral blood was sampled, and synovial fluid was also collected from ankylosing spondylitis patients. Broader findings and caveats from the paper: A TCR beta motif of several highly homologous amino acid variants appeared characteristic of blood from ankylosing spondylitis patients. Some motif variants had previously been reported in the synovial fluid and blood of reactive arthritis patients, which suggests shared mechanisms of disease initiation. Significant enrichment of the disease-linked clones was reported in matched synovial fluid samples from ankylosing spondylitis patients. The disease-linked clones showed a CD8+ phenotype and occurred at relatively low frequencies in peripheral blood.

Taken from the germline V gene (reference sequence), the CDR1 and CDR2 loops are DFQATT and SNEGSKA. The germline V and J ends show losses of 1 base and 4 bases respectively, and no gene match explains 6 bases of the junction. The CDR3, cysteine through phenylalanine, is 16 amino acids long. The entry retains the CDR3 DNA only, 48 bases that are in frame from base 1. Sequencing took place on an Illumina HiSeq 2500. Quantitative 5'-RACE with molecular barcodes was used to prepare TCR beta libraries. The source study handled its data this way. A new computational method, built on a probabilistic model of VDJ rearrangement, was used to identify disease-linked TCR variants. TCRdb reprocessing: public reads trimmed at Q25 with fastp, clones called with MiXCR, in-frame beta chains kept. A single entry per CDR3 protein holds the most common genes and DNA from its merged rows. The V and J calls and clone size are TCRdb's, not the authors'. Present in this sample are about 300,000 distinct CDR3 sequences, roughly 20% of which were seen just once. The ten largest make up about 3.5% of the sample.

This sequence originates from a female donor with ankylosing spondylitis or in good health (not recorded which). Sequencing input: blood, either unsorted or a sorted T cell fraction (not recorded which). Rearrangement joined TRBV20-1 to TRBJ2-7, with 14 central nucleotides matching TRBD2. The nucleotides are TGCAGTGCTAGAGGACCCGGGACTAGCGGGAGTTACGAGCAGTACTTC. This yields the protein CSARGPGTSGSYEQYF.